The rows below give T cell receptor beta chains drawn from one sample of a study of blood T cell repertoires in COVID-19. Sequencing was performed with immunoSEQ multiplex PCR; in TCRdb, only in-frame clones are kept and a portion is missing. The profile shows nearly 50,000 clones, roughly nine tenths of them singletons. Sequencing was performed on peripheral blood. These receptors came from a man aged 35 to 55 with active COVID-19. Each CDR3 is given with its conserved first and last residue. The D gene is left open where the match is weak. Only part of the rows carry a size: once, few, many, or a class if the clone is expanded.

TGTGCCAGCAGTTCGACAGGGGACGAGCAGTACTTC CASSSTGDEQYF TRBV5-4 . TRBD1 TRBJ2-7
TGTGCCAGCAGCTATACCCCAACAGGAGACACTGAAGCTTTCTTT CASSYTPTGDTEAFF TRBV9 . . TRBJ1-1
TGTGCCAGCAGCCCAGGGCAGGGGCCGAACACTGAAGCTTTCTTT CASSPGQGPNTEAFF TRBV9 . . TRBJ1-1
TGTGCCAGCACCGCTAGGACAGGGCATAGGGAAGCTTTCTTT CASTARTGHREAFF TRBV2 few TRBD1 TRBJ1-1
TGTGCCAGCAGCGCGGACAGAACCTACGAGCAGTACTTC CASSADRTYEQYF TRBV11-2 . . TRBJ2-7
TGTGCCAGCAGTCCCACAGGGCAGGGCTACACCTTC CASSPTGQGYTF TRBV2 . . TRBJ1-2
TGTGCCAGCAGACGCGAAGGGGAAGGGACTGAAGCTTTCTTT CASRREGEGTEAFF TRBV2 . . TRBJ1-1
TGCGCCAGCAGCTTGCGAGGAGACACTGAAGCTTTCTTT CASSLRGDTEAFF TRBV5-1 . . TRBJ1-1
TGTGCCAGCAGTTACCGGACAAGCGCGAGCTCCTACGAGCAGTACTTC CASSYRTSASSYEQYF TRBV6-5 . . TRBJ2-7
TGTGCCAGCAGCCAAGAACTCCCCCCATACACCGGGGAGCTGTTTTTT CASSQELPPYTGELFF TRBV4-2 . . TRBJ2-2
TGCGCCAGCAGCCAGGCAGGCAACTCTTATCAGCAGTTCTTC CASSQAGNSYQQFF TRBV4-1 . . TRBJ2-1
TGTGCCAGCAGTTCTCAGGGGGCAGGAAACACCATATATTTT CASSSQGAGNTIYF TRBV6-5 . TRBD1 TRBJ1-3
TGCGCCAGCAGCATCGGACAGCTCTCTGGGGCCAACGTCCTGACTTTC CASSIGQLSGANVLTF TRBV5-1 . . TRBJ2-6
TGCAGTGCTAGTGTCCCGGGACAGCGGTCGGGCAATGAGCAGTTCTTC CSASVPGQRSGNEQFF TRBV20-1 . TRBD1 TRBJ2-1
TGTGCCAGCAGCTTAGGGTATCAAGCGGGAGCTGTATACGGTGAGCAGTTCTTC CASSLGYQAGAVYGEQFF TRBV11-3 . TRBD2 TRBJ2-1
TGTGCCAGCAGTTTAGGAGCAGGGCCCGAATACTTC CASSLGAGPEYF TRBV12-3/TRBV12-4 . . TRBJ2-5